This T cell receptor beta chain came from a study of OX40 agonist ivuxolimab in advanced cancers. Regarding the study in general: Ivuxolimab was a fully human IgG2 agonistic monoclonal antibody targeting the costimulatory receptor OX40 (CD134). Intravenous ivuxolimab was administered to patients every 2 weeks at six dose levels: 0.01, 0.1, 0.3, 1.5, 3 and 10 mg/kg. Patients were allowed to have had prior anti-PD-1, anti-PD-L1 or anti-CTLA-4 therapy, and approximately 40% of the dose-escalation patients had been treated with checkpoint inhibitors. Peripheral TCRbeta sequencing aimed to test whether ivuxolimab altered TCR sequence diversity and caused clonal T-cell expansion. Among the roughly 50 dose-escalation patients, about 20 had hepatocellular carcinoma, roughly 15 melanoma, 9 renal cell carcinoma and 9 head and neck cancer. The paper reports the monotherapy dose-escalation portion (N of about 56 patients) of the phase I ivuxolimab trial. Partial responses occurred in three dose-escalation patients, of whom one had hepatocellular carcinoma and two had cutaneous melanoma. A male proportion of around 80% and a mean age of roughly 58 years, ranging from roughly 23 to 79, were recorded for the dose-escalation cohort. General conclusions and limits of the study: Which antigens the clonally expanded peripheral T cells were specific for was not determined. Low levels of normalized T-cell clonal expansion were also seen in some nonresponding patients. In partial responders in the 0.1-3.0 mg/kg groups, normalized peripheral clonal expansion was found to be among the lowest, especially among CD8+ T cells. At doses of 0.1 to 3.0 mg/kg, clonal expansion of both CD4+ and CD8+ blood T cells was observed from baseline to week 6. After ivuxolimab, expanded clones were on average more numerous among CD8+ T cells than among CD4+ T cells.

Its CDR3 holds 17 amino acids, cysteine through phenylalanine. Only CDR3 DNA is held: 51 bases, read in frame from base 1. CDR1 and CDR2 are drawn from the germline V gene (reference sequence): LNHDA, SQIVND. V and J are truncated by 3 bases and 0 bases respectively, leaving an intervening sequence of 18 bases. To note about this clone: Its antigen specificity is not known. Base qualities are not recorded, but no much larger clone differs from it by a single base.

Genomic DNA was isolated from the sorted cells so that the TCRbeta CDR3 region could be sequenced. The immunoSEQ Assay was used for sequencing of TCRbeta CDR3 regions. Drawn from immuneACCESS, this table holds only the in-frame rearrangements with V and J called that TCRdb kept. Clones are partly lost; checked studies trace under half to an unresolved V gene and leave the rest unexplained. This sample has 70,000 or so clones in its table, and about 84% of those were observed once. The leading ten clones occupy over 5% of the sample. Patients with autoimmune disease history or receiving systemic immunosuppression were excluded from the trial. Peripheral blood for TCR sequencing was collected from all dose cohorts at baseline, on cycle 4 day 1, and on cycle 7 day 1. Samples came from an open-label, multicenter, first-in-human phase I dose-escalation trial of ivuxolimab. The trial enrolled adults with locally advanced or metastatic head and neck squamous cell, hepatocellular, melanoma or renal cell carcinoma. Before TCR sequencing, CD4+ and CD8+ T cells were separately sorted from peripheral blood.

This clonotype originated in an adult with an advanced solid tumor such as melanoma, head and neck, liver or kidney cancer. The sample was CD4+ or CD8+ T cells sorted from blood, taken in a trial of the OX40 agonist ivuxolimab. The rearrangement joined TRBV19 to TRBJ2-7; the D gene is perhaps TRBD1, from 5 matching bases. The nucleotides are TGTGCCAGTAGTATTGTGGGGCGCGAAGGCCGCTCCTACGAGCAGTACTTC. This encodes CASSIVGREGRSYEQYF.